This passage covers 5 T cell receptor beta chains from one sample sequenced in a study of T cell responses to AZD1222 COVID-19 vaccine (dated by TCRdb to the early 2020s). The sample's time point, from its label and the paper: about 28 days (+/-7) after the second vaccine dose. Preparation of the library involved the immunoSEQ multiplex PCR assay. The source is immuneACCESS, and TCRdb retained only in-frame sequences with V and J called. Part of the clones is not carried over; for the studies checked, unresolved V genes explain less than half of this, and the remainder is unexplained. This sample holds 150,000 to 200,000 clones; roughly 92% were observed only once. Around 1.6% of the sample rests with the top ten. The starting material was peripheral blood, obtained 28 days after the second AZD1222 dose. These TCRs come from an adult who received the AZD1222 COVID-19 vaccine.

The chain has TRBV2 and TRBJ1-4, with 8 bases identical to TRBD1. The CDR3 consists of 15 residues. J was trimmed by 7 bases and V by 0 bases; bases with no gene match: 4. Germline assignment: CDR1 SNHLY and CDR2 FYNNEI. The chain's CDR3 is CASSEADRVGEKLFF. The CDR3 coding sequence is TGTGCCAGCAGTGAAGCGGACAGGGTCGGTGAAAAACTGTTTTTT.

This chain connects TRBV5-5 to TRBJ1-1, with D unclear. This CDR3 has 13 amino acids. Per germline, CDR1 SGHKS and CDR2 YYEKEE (reference sequence). Trimming cost V 3 bases and J 6 bases, with 12 bases left between them. The CDR3 is CASSYPVGSEAFF. Here the CDR3 DNA reads TGTGCCAGCAGCTACCCGGTGGGCTCTGAAGCTTTCTTT.

The chain recombines TRBV7-9 with TRBJ2-7; D is possibly TRBD1 (6 bases). Germline assignment: CDR1 SEHNR and CDR2 FQNEAQ (reference sequence). V lost 4 bases and J lost 2, with 21 bases in between. The CDR3 runs 17 residues. DNA of the CDR3: TGTGCCAGCAGCTACAACCCCACCGGGACACCAACCTACGAGCAGTACTTC. Protein product: CASSYNPTGTPTYEQYF.

The chain has TRBV30 and TRBJ1-5; possibly TRBD1 for D (5 bases). This CDR3 is built from 16 residues. Trimming removed 2 bases at V and 2 bases at J, with 16 bases between. The germline CDR1 and CDR2 sequences are GTSNPN and SVGIG (reference sequence). CDR3 DNA: TGTGCCTGGAGTTTGAGTAAACGAGGGGGCAATCAGCCCCAGCATTTT. This gives the protein CAWSLSKRGGNQPQHF.

The rearrangement joins TRBV5-4 to TRBJ2-2, with TRBD1 as a possible D gene (6 bases). Germline loops: CDR1 SGHNT, CDR2 YYREEE (reference sequence). The CDR3 has 16 residues. V was clipped by 4 bases and J by 0 bases, with 13 bases between them. The CDR3 DNA follows: TGTGCCAGCAGCCCAGCAGGGGATGCGAACACCGGGGAGCTGTTTTTT. This encodes CASSPAGDANTGELFF.